What follows are 6 T cell receptor beta chains derived from one specimen sequenced in a study of cytomegalovirus exposure and HLA in healthy donors. It was with 60 Vbeta and 13 Jbeta primers that the PCR ran. Sequencing used immunoSEQ multiplex PCR; TCRdb keeps in-frame clones, though not all of them. The sample lists 90,000 or so clones; roughly 82% were seen once. Sequencing was done on a sample of PBMCs. Receptor source: a man in his thirties or forties in good health and CMV-seropositive.

This clone was seen more than once but under ten times. The V gene is TRBV6-5, the J gene TRBJ1-1; TRBD1 is a possible D gene (5 bases). The V gene lost 2 bases and the J gene lost 10 bases, with 14 bases spanning the gap. The CDR3 is 13 residues long. The germline CDR1 and CDR2 sequences are MNHEY and SVGAGI. This CDR3 is CASSYKVGHGAFF. Here the CDR3 DNA reads TGTGCCAGCAGTTACAAAGTGGGGCATGGAGCTTTCTTT.

The V and J genes are TRBV6-6 and TRBJ2-7, with 7 positions matching TRBD2. Trimming cost V 4 bases and J 7 bases; bases outside gene matches: 13. This CDR3 spans 15 amino acids. Germline V lookup: CDR1 MNHNY, CDR2 SVGAGI (reference sequence). The DNA for the CDR3 is TGTGCCAGCAGTTCCCTAGGGACTATTACGAGGGAGCAGTACTTC. Translated, it gives CASSSLGTITREQYF.

The chain joins TRBV5-4 to TRBJ1-1, with 9 positions matching TRBD1. The V gene's germline CDR1 is SGHNT and CDR2 YYREEE (reference sequence). Trimming took 3 bases from V and 6 from J; bases not matched to a gene: 9. This CDR3 spans 15 amino acids. This CDR3 is CASSYSRTGVPEAFF. CDR3 coding DNA: TGTGCCAGCAGCTACTCTAGGACAGGGGTTCCTGAAGCTTTCTTT.

J is TRBJ2-1 and V is TRBV4-2; TRBD2 aligns across 7 bases. The CDR3 contains 16 residues. Germline V gene lookup returns CDR1 LGHNA and CDR2 YNFKEQ. V was clipped by 4 bases and J by 4 bases; unmatched bases: 10. The CDR3 spells CASSPATLAEYNEQFF. DNA for the CDR3: TGTGCCAGCAGCCCGGCGACGCTAGCGGAGTACAATGAGCAGTTCTTC.

This clone was picked up a small number of times. The chain joins TRBV2 to TRBJ2-2; possible D gene TRBD2, 6 bases. The CDR3 extends over 15 amino acids. V was cut by 4 bases and J by 3 bases, with 12 bases left in between. CDR1 and CDR2 from the germline V gene are SNHLY and FYNNEI. The CDR3 bases are TGTGCCAGCAGTGGGTCCGGGGGACACACCGGGGAGCTGTTTTTT. Its protein product is CASSGSGGHTGELFF.

This chain connects TRBV28 to TRBJ1-6; 7 bases fit TRBD1. This CDR3 contains 17 residues. V gave up 2 bases and J gave up 13 bases; unmatched junction bases: 17. Germline loops: CDR1 MDHEN, CDR2 SYDVKM. The CDR3 here is CASSLVGGRGLLGPLHF. The CDR3 DNA reads TGTGCCAGCAGTTTAGTAGGGGGAAGGGGGCTGCTGGGGCCCCTCCACTTT.